The rows below give T cell receptor beta chains drawn from one sample of a study of blood T cell repertoires in COVID-19. Clones were read by immunoSEQ multiplex PCR, and TCRdb kept only the in-frame ones, dropping some. Altogether some 200,000 clones are present, less than 90% being singletons, with the ten largest covering 0.7% to 0.85%. Sequencing used peripheral blood. The receptors come from a woman aged 65 to 85 with acute or convalescent COVID-19. Each CDR3 is given with its conserved first and last residue. D genes are given only for firm matches. Clone size is not always given. Where it is, it says once, few, many or a class for expanded clones.

v_call: TRBV9; clone_size: NA; j_call: TRBJ1-1; d_call: NA; cdr3_aa: CASSGRAKTEAFF; cdr3_nt: TGTGCCAGCAGCGGCAGGGCAAAAACTGAAGCTTTCTTT
v_call: TRBV7-9; clone_size: few; j_call: TRBJ1-4; d_call: TRBD1; cdr3_aa: CASSLRQGEQLFF; cdr3_nt: TGTGCCAGCAGCTTACGACAGGGCGAACAACTGTTTTTT
v_call: TRBV7-2; clone_size: NA; j_call: TRBJ2-7; d_call: NA; cdr3_aa: CASSLAGTGTYEQYF; cdr3_nt: TGTGCCAGCAGCTTAGCCGGGACTGGGACCTACGAGCAGTACTTC
v_call: TRBV10-3; clone_size: NA; j_call: TRBJ1-2; d_call: NA; cdr3_aa: CAIGKPGGHGYTF; cdr3_nt: TGTGCCATCGGGAAACCGGGGGGTCATGGCTACACCTTC
v_call: TRBV19; clone_size: once; j_call: TRBJ2-1; d_call: TRBD2; cdr3_aa: CASSGGTSGPYNEQFF; cdr3_nt: TGTGCCAGTAGTGGCGGGACTAGCGGACCTTACAATGAGCAGTTCTTC
v_call: TRBV28; clone_size: NA; j_call: TRBJ2-2; d_call: TRBD2; cdr3_aa: CASSLGLAGTGELFF; cdr3_nt: TGTGCCAGCAGTTTAGGACTAGCCGGCACCGGGGAGCTGTTTTTT
v_call: TRBV21-1; clone_size: few; j_call: TRBJ1-6; d_call: NA; cdr3_aa: CASSKVNSYNSPLHF; cdr3_nt: TGTGCCAGCAGCAAAGTAAACTCCTATAATTCACCCCTCCACTTT
v_call: TRBV4-1; clone_size: NA; j_call: TRBJ1-6; d_call: NA; cdr3_aa: CASSQERGSNSPLHF; cdr3_nt: TGCGCCAGCAGCCAAGAAAGGGGGTCGAATTCACCCCTCCACTTT
v_call: TRBV6-5; clone_size: few; j_call: TRBJ1-1; d_call: NA; cdr3_aa: CASRAQGVGNTEAFF; cdr3_nt: TGTGCCAGCAGAGCCCAGGGTGTGGGGAACACTGAAGCTTTCTTT
v_call: TRBV2; clone_size: NA; j_call: TRBJ2-2; d_call: TRBD1; cdr3_aa: CASSSTGSGELFF; cdr3_nt: TGTGCCAGCAGCTCGACAGGGAGTGGGGAGCTGTTTTTT
v_call: TRBV27; clone_size: once; j_call: TRBJ2-7; d_call: TRBD2; cdr3_aa: CASSPGLADSLEQYF; cdr3_nt: TGTGCCAGCAGTCCCGGACTAGCGGACTCCTTAGAGCAGTACTTC
v_call: TRBV6-5; clone_size: NA; j_call: TRBJ1-5; d_call: NA; cdr3_aa: CASRAYVQNQPQHF; cdr3_nt: TGTGCCAGCAGGGCTTACGTGCAAAATCAGCCCCAGCATTTT
v_call: TRBV12-3/TRBV12-4; clone_size: NA; j_call: TRBJ1-1; d_call: NA; cdr3_aa: CASSVQGRPGAFF; cdr3_nt: TGTGCCAGCAGTGTGCAGGGGCGTCCAGGCGCTTTCTTT
v_call: TRBV4-1; clone_size: once; j_call: TRBJ2-5; d_call: TRBD2; cdr3_aa: CASSLAGGPETQYF; cdr3_nt: TGCGCCAGCAGCCTCGCGGGAGGGCCAGAGACCCAGTACTTC
v_call: TRBV5-4; clone_size: NA; j_call: TRBJ2-5; d_call: TRBD2; cdr3_aa: CASSFTGGQETQYF; cdr3_nt: TGTGCCAGCAGCTTTACGGGAGGGCAAGAGACCCAGTACTTC
v_call: TRBV5-1; clone_size: NA; j_call: TRBJ1-5; d_call: TRBD1; cdr3_aa: CASSFEGTAHQPQHF; cdr3_nt: TGCGCCAGCAGCTTTGAGGGGACAGCTCATCAGCCCCAGCATTTT
v_call: TRBV6-5; clone_size: NA; j_call: TRBJ2-5; d_call: TRBD1; cdr3_aa: CASSQDRGKTQYF; cdr3_nt: TGTGCCAGCAGCCAGGACAGGGGGAAGACCCAGTACTTC
v_call: TRBV7-2; clone_size: NA; j_call: TRBJ2-3; d_call: TRBD2; cdr3_aa: CASSLLAGGGTDTQYF; cdr3_nt: TGTGCCAGCAGCCTTCTAGCGGGAGGTGGTACAGATACGCAGTATTTT